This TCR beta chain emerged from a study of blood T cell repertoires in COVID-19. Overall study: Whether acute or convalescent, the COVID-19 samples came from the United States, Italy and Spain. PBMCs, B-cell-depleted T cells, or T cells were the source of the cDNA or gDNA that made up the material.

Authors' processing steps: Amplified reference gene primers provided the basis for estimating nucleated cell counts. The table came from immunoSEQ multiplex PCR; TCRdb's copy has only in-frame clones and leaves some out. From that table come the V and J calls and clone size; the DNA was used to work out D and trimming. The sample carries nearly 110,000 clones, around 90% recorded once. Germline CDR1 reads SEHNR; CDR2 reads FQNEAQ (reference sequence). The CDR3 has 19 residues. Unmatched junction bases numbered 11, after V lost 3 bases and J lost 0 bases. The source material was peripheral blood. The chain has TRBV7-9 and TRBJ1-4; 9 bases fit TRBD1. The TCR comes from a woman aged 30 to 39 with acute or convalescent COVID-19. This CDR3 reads CASSLSRDRENSTNEKLFF. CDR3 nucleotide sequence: TGTGCCAGCAGCTTGTCTCGGGACAGGGAAAATTCAACTAATGAAAAACTGTTTTTT.